This T cell receptor beta chain is drawn from a study of shared clonotypes between healthy human individuals. As for the study in general: Each donor had three CD4 naive, three CD4 memory, two CD8 naive and one CD8 memory plate. Study-level results: Compared with memory subsets, naive subsets generally had larger estimated richness. Lower generation probabilities were found for non-shared clonotypes than for those shared by all four donors.

For every subset, genomic DNA was evenly distributed across several immunoSEQ plates. TCRdb's table, derived via immunoSEQ multiplex PCR, lists solely in-frame clones and lacks some. This repertoire shows about 2.1 million clones, 85% to 95% found once; its top ten account for around 1.7%. In regard to this clone: The antigen remains undetermined.

The naive CD8 population came from CD45RO-negative cells selected for CCR7, without terminally differentiated effector memory CD45RA+ cells. Germline V CDR1 and CDR2: SGHVS, FQNEAQ. The CDR3 is made up of 18 amino acids. Trimming took off 5 bases at V and 0 bases at J, with 22 bases between the two ends. The sequence came from a young man in good health. Some clones in this sample may be carry-over from other donors' samples. The specimen sequenced was naive CD8+ T cells from PBMCs. V usage is TRBV7-8 and J usage is TRBJ1-1; D remains ambiguous. The CDR3 sequence: CASSPYPSLSGMNTEAFF. CDR3 in DNA: TGTGCCAGCAGCCCATACCCGAGTCTAAGCGGGATGAACACTGAAGCTTTCTTT. Full variable domain (remainder filled in from reference TRBV7-8 and TRBJ1-1): GAGVSQSPRYKVAKRGQDVALRCDPISGHVSLFWYQQALGQGPEFLTYFQNEAQLDKSGLPSDRFFAERPEGSVSTLKIQRTQQEDSAVYLCASSPYPSLSGMNTEAFFGQGTRLTVV.